The rows below give T cell receptor beta chains drawn from one sample of a study of cytomegalovirus exposure and HLA in healthy donors. Using immunoSEQ multiplex PCR, the repertoire was profiled, and TCRdb retains in-frame clones only, with some absent. The table includes tens of thousands of clones, around four fifths detected once. The specimen sequenced was PBMCs. Receptors were obtained from a male donor in good health and CMV-seropositive. Each CDR3 is given with its conserved first and last residue. D genes are given only for firm matches. Size is omitted from some rows. Given values are once, few, many or a class for expanded clones.

V gene	clone size	D gene	J gene	CDR3 protein	CDR3 DNA
TRBV13	once	.	TRBJ1-4	CASSLGLRATNEKLFF	TGTGCCAGCAGCTTAGGCCTCCGAGCAACTAATGAAAAACTGTTTTTT
TRBV4-3	.	TRBD1	TRBJ1-6	CASSQDWGQGGSPLHF	TGCGCCAGCAGCCAAGATTGGGGGCAGGGGGGTTCACCCCTCCACTTT
TRBV27	.	.	TRBJ1-4	CASSLGAGRVEKLFF	TGTGCCAGCAGTTTAGGGGCGGGAAGGGTTGAAAAACTGTTTTTT
TRBV30	.	.	TRBJ1-4	CAWTRGLYGEKLFF	TGTGCCTGGACTAGAGGCCTTTACGGTGAAAAACTGTTTTTT
TRBV5-1	.	TRBD1	TRBJ1-2	CASSRDRGRTTNYGYTF	TGCGCCAGCAGCCGGGACAGGGGGCGAACTACTAACTATGGCTACACCTTC
TRBV7-9	.	.	TRBJ2-7	CASSRGTAAYEQYF	TGTGCCAGCAGCCGCGGGACAGCCGCCTACGAGCAGTACTTC
TRBV19	.	.	TRBJ2-5	CASSKMRAQQETQYF	TGTGCCAGTAGTAAAATGAGGGCACAGCAAGAGACCCAGTACTTC
TRBV4-1	.	.	TRBJ2-7	CASSQSRGPDEQYF	TGCGCCAGCAGCCAGTCAAGGGGCCCAGACGAGCAGTACTTC
TRBV7-2	.	TRBD2	TRBJ2-7	CASSLALLAGITYEQYF	TGTGCCAGCAGCTTAGCCCTACTAGCGGGGATTACCTACGAGCAGTACTTC
TRBV19	.	TRBD1	TRBJ2-7	CASSEGDSSLYEQYF	TGTGCCAGTAGTGAGGGGGACAGTAGTCTTTACGAGCAGTACTTC
TRBV30	.	TRBD1	TRBJ2-7	CAWIRDRGYEQYF	TGTGCCTGGATCCGGGACAGGGGCTACGAGCAGTACTTC
TRBV6-4	many	TRBD2	TRBJ2-1	CASSAQREPYNEQFF	TGTGCCAGCAGTGCTCAGCGGGAGCCCTACAATGAGCAGTTCTTC
TRBV6-6	.	TRBD2	TRBJ2-1	CASKTTSGRALGEQFF	TGTGCCAGCAAGACGACTAGCGGGAGGGCCTTGGGTGAGCAGTTCTTC
TRBV11-3	.	TRBD1	TRBJ2-5	CASSSTGVGETQYF	TGTGCCAGCAGCTCGACAGGGGTAGGAGAGACCCAGTACTTC
TRBV28	.	TRBD2	TRBJ2-1	CASSLGRTSGSNEQFF	TGTGCCAGCAGTTTGGGGCGGACTAGCGGGAGCAATGAGCAGTTCTTC
TRBV7-9	.	.	TRBJ2-7	CASSLVSRSFEQYF	TGTGCCAGCAGCTTAGTTTCCAGGTCCTTCGAGCAGTACTTC
TRBV12-5	.	.	TRBJ2-3	CASGRDSLPTDTQYF	TGTGCTAGTGGACGCGACAGCCTCCCCACAGATACGCAGTATTTT
TRBV5-1	.	TRBD2	TRBJ2-7	CASSLWSSGLYEQYF	TGCGCCAGCAGCTTGTGGTCTAGCGGGCTCTACGAGCAGTACTTC
TRBV7-6	.	TRBD1	TRBJ2-1	CASSPGQGVSPHNEQFF	TGTGCCAGCAGCCCCGGACAGGGGGTCTCTCCACACAATGAGCAGTTCTTC
TRBV10-3	.	.	TRBJ2-7	CAISESETSDEQYF	TGTGCCATCAGTGAGTCGGAGACTAGTGACGAGCAGTACTTC
TRBV28	.	.	TRBJ1-5	CASSEHRAPYNQPQHF	TGTGCCAGCAGTGAACACAGGGCTCCGTACAATCAGCCCCAGCATTTT
TRBV2	.	TRBD2	TRBJ2-1	CASSEQLAGVVEQFF	TGTGCCAGCAGTGAACAACTAGCGGGAGTGGTTGAGCAGTTCTTC
TRBV6-5	.	TRBD2	TRBJ2-2	CASGRGGLGTGELFF	TGTGCCAGCGGTCGGGGGGGGTTGGGCACCGGGGAGCTGTTTTTT
TRBV2	.	.	TRBJ2-1	CASSEGVANYNEQFF	TGTGCCAGCAGTGAGGGTGTAGCTAACTACAATGAGCAGTTCTTC
TRBV21-1	.	.	TRBJ2-5	CASRGRAQETQYF	TGTGCCAGCCGAGGGAGGGCGCAAGAGACCCAGTACTTC
TRBV7-9	.	TRBD2	TRBJ2-7	CASSPISPSLAGDYEQYF	TGTGCCAGCAGCCCGATATCCCCCAGTCTAGCGGGAGATTACGAGCAGTACTTC
TRBV15	.	.	TRBJ2-7	CATSRALLSSENEQYF	TGTGCCACCAGCAGAGCCCTCCTGTCCAGCGAAAACGAGCAGTACTTC
TRBV27	.	.	TRBJ1-1	CASSSLGAGWTEAFF	TGTGCCAGCAGTTCACTCGGAGCGGGATGGACTGAAGCTTTCTTT
TRBV18	.	TRBD1	TRBJ1-5	CASSYGQGNSQPQHF	TGTGCCAGCTCCTACGGACAGGGGAACAGTCAGCCCCAGCATTTT
TRBV9	.	.	TRBJ1-5	CASSADRSNQPQHF	TGTGCCAGCAGCGCGGACAGAAGCAATCAGCCCCAGCATTTT
TRBV5-8	.	TRBD1	TRBJ2-6	CASSANEIGGLGANVLTF	TGTGCCAGCAGCGCTAATGAGATAGGGGGCCTCGGGGCCAACGTCCTGACTTTC
TRBV27	few	TRBD1	TRBJ2-7	CARPGQGSYEQYF	TGTGCCCGTCCGGGACAGGGTTCCTACGAGCAGTACTTC
TRBV11-1	.	TRBD2	TRBJ2-1	CASSPLAGDWYNEQFF	TGTGCCAGCAGCCCTCTAGCGGGAGATTGGTACAATGAGCAGTTCTTC
TRBV5-1	few	.	TRBJ2-7	CASSLGGNVPYEQYF	TGCGCCAGCAGCTTGGGAGGGAACGTTCCCTACGAGCAGTACTTC
TRBV18	.	TRBD1	TRBJ2-5	CASSPSWTGLEETQYF	TGTGCCAGCTCACCCTCATGGACAGGGCTGGAGGAGACCCAGTACTTC
TRBV5-4	.	TRBD1	TRBJ2-7	CASSSDRAGEQYF	TGTGCCAGCAGCTCGGACAGGGCAGGCGAGCAGTACTTC
TRBV5-1	.	.	TRBJ2-1	CASSLSGLTYNEQFF	TGCGCCAGCAGCTTGTCGGGATTAACCTACAATGAGCAGTTCTTC
TRBV19	.	.	TRBJ2-1	CASSPPPERWHEQFF	TGTGCCAGTAGTCCCCCCCCCGAGCGGTGGCATGAGCAGTTCTTC
TRBV28	once	.	TRBJ2-1	CALGGTFYNEQFF	TGTGCCCTTGGCGGGACGTTTTACAATGAGCAGTTCTTC
TRBV5-5	.	.	TRBJ2-7	CASSLVVEGSHEQYF	TGTGCCAGCAGCTTGGTCGTGGAGGGCTCCCACGAGCAGTACTTC
TRBV28	once	TRBD2	TRBJ2-7	CASRGLVSHEQYF	TGTGCCAGCAGAGGACTAGTTTCCCACGAGCAGTACTTC
TRBV5-5	few	TRBD1	TRBJ2-1	CASSPPPGQGRNEQFF	TGTGCCAGCAGCCCGCCACCGGGACAGGGGCGAAATGAGCAGTTCTTC
TRBV6-5	few	TRBD2	TRBJ2-7	CASSQTSGSPYEQYF	TGTGCCAGCAGCCAAACTAGCGGGTCCCCCTACGAGCAGTACTTC
TRBV19	few	.	TRBJ1-4	CASSVFPRGEKLFF	TGTGCCAGTAGTGTCTTCCCTCGGGGTGAAAAACTGTTTTTT
TRBV11-2	.	TRBD2	TRBJ2-1	CASSFQTSGRLGEQFF	TGTGCCAGCAGCTTCCAGACTAGCGGGAGATTAGGTGAGCAGTTCTTC
TRBV5-6	.	.	TRBJ1-1	CASSLRGSGTEAFF	TGTGCCAGCAGCTTGAGAGGGTCGGGCACTGAAGCTTTCTTT
TRBV7-9	.	.	TRBJ1-6	CASSLTQGAPLHF	TGTGCCAGCAGCTTAACCCAAGGGGCACCCCTCCACTTT
TRBV9	.	.	TRBJ2-2	CASSVVTGGTGELFF	TGTGCCAGCAGCGTAGTTACGGGCGGGACCGGGGAGCTGTTTTTT
TRBV7-3	.	TRBD1	TRBJ2-2	CASSSWGGQGVTGELFF	TGTGCCAGCAGCTCCTGGGGGGGACAGGGAGTAACCGGGGAGCTGTTTTTT
TRBV18	.	TRBD2	TRBJ2-3	CASSPLRVRVPSSGSPPSTDTQYF	TGTGCCAGCTCACCACTACGTGTCAGAGTCCCGTCTAGCGGGAGCCCCCCTAGCACAGATACGCAGTATTTT
TRBV4-2	.	.	TRBJ2-5	CASSRDRAGETQYF	TGTGCCAGCAGCCGTGACAGGGCGGGGGAGACCCAGTACTTC
TRBV7-9	once	.	TRBJ2-5	CASSLVVQGGGETQYF	TGTGCCAGCAGCTTAGTGGTTCAGGGGGGTGGAGAGACCCAGTACTTC